The 13 T cell receptor beta chains below were found in one sample sequenced in a study of shared clonotypes between healthy human individuals (dated by TCRdb to between 2020 and 2021). The method behind the library was the immunoSEQ multiplex PCR assay. TCRdb limited this immuneACCESS table to in-frame rearrangements with V and J called. A share of clones is missing; checked studies link under half to unresolved V genes, and the rest is unexplained. In all, the sample holds 450,000 to 600,000 clones, and less than 85% of those were seen once. The ten largest clones add up to 13% of the sample. Sequencing used PBMCs. Every receptor here comes from a woman in her 40s in good health. Some clones in this sample may be carry-over from other donors' samples.

CDR3 nucleotide sequence: TGTGCCAGTAAGGGAAAAGGCGAAAACTTAAGCTCCTACAATGAGCAGTTCTTC. It translates to CASKGKGENLSSYNEQFF. The chain recombines TRBV19 with TRBJ2-1; D remains ambiguous. The V gene lost 7 bases and the J gene lost 0 bases, with 22 bases spanning the gap. The CDR3 loop spans 18 amino acids. Germline V CDR1 and CDR2: LNHDA, SQIVND (reference sequence).

This clone came up a few times. The rearrangement joins TRBV28 to TRBJ1-4; tentative D call: TRBD1 (6 bases). This CDR3 region has 15 residues. The V and J ends lost 3 bases and 0 bases respectively, with 8 bases between them. Germline CDR1 MDHEN, CDR2 SYDVKM. The DNA of the CDR3 is TGTGCCAGCAGTTTGTGGACAGCAACTAATGAAAAACTGTTTTTT. Protein sequence: CASSLWTATNEKLFF.

The chain couples TRBV7-3 to TRBJ2-1, with TRBD2 identical over 11 bases. Germline V CDR1 and CDR2: SGHTA, FQGTGA. The CDR3 totals 17 residues. Germline trimming cut 2 bases from V and 4 bases from J; bases unmatched to any gene: 7. In nucleotides, the CDR3 is TGTGCCAGCAGCTTATTAGGGTGGACTAGCGGGTACAATGAGCAGTTCTTC. Encoded protein: CASSLLGWTSGYNEQFF.

The J gene is TRBJ2-7, the V gene TRBV15; unclear D gene. V was cut by 0 bases and J by 2 bases, with 8 bases left in between. The CDR3 is 14 residues long. CDR1 is LNHNV and CDR2 is YYDKDF in the germline V gene (reference sequence). The DNA for the CDR3 is TGTGCCACCAGCAGAGATCCGAATACCTACGAGCAGTACTTC. Translated: CATSRDPNTYEQYF.

A remark on this clone: A far larger clone is only one base removed, so a read error is likely. Distinct nucleotide sequences in the sample also encode this CDR3. The chain is built from TRBV2 and TRBJ2-3; 10 nucleotides match TRBD2. The CDR3 has 15 amino acids. J gave up 0 bases and V 4 bases, and 1 base lay outside the gene matches. The germline gives CDR1 SNHLY, CDR2 FYNNEI. The CDR3 sequence: CASSGTSGSTDTQYF. CDR3 in DNA: TGTGCCAGCAGTGGGACTAGCGGAAGCACAGATACGCAGTATTTT.

The V gene is TRBV7-2, the J gene TRBJ2-5; D not resolved. The CDR3 loop spans 15 amino acids. The germline V gene has CDR1 SGHTA and CDR2 FQGNSA. V was pared by 1 base and J by 1 base, with 10 bases between. DNA of the CDR3: TGTGCCAGCAGCTTAGTATCACAATTCCAAGAGACCCAGTACTTC. Translating gives CASSLVSQFQETQYF. The complete variable domain, with remaining parts taken from reference TRBV7-2 and TRBJ2-5, reads GAGVSQSPSNKVTEKGKDVELRCDPISGHTALYWYRQSLGQGLEFLIYFQGNSAPDKSGLPSDRFSAERTGGSVSTLTIQRTQQEDSAVYLCASSLVSQFQETQYFGPGTRLLVL.

CDR3 nucleotide sequence: TGTGCCAGTAGTAGGAACTATGGCTACACCTTC. Residues: CASSRNYGYTF. V is TRBV19 and J is TRBJ1-2; D ambiguous. V was cut by 4 bases and J by 2 bases, with 2 bases left in between. Germline V gene sequence: CDR1 LNHDA, CDR2 SQIVND (reference sequence). This CDR3 has 11 residues.

The count of this clone is one. The same CDR3 also results from other DNA sequences found in this sample. The genes are TRBV28 and TRBJ2-1; D is undetermined. Germline CDR1 MDHEN, CDR2 SYDVKM. The CDR3 spans 11 residues. The germline V and J ends were trimmed by 6 bases and 4 bases, with 4 bases remaining between them. For the CDR3, the DNA is TGTGCCAGCAGCCCTTACAATGAGCAGTTCTTC. Protein product: CASSPYNEQFF.

The rearrangement uses TRBV7-2 and TRBJ1-2, with D maybe TRBD1 (6 bases). CDR1 is SGHTA and CDR2 is FQGNSA in the germline V gene. The CDR3 consists of 13 residues. Trimming left V 5 bases short and J 4 bases short, with 11 bases between. The CDR3 protein is CASSPGGAYGYTF. CDR3 bases: TGTGCCAGCAGCCCCGGGGGGGCCTATGGCTACACCTTC.

The rearrangement joins TRBV5-1 to TRBJ2-3; D perhaps matches TRBD2 (6 bases). V lost 6 bases and J lost 0, with 14 bases in between. The CDR3 contains 15 residues. Germline loops: CDR1 SGHRS, CDR2 YFSETQ. The CDR3 DNA follows: TGCGCCAGCACCCGGGACTCCGCGAGCACAGATACGCAGTATTTT. Translating gives CASTRDSASTDTQYF.

The V call is TRBV11-2, the J call TRBJ2-1; 8 positions match TRBD2. Germline CDR1 SGHAT, CDR2 FQNNGV. This CDR3 comprises 17 residues. V lost 5 bases and J lost 0; bases outside the gene matches: 9. The CDR3 coding sequence is TGTGCCAGCAGCCCCTCTAGCGGGTTGAGCTCCTACAATGAGCAGTTCTTC. Protein sequence: CASSPSSGLSSYNEQFF.

This clone was seen ten or more times. The chain employs TRBV28 and TRBJ2-6; TRBD1 matches 12 bases. This CDR3 has 20 amino acids. Looked up from germline, CDR1 is MDHEN and CDR2 is SYDVKM. J gave up 0 bases and V 6 bases, and 12 bases lay outside the gene matches. CDR3 in amino acids: CASRHPGTGGESSGANVLTF. As DNA, the CDR3 is TGTGCCAGCAGGCATCCCGGGACAGGGGGCGAAAGCTCTGGGGCCAACGTCCTGACTTTC.

The chain is built from TRBV11-2 and TRBJ2-1, with 16 positions matching TRBD2. CDR3 size: 16 residues. Germline trimming cut 3 bases from V and 4 bases from J; bases unmatched to any gene: 0. Per germline, CDR1 SGHAT and CDR2 FQNNGV. This chain's CDR3 is CASSLGLAGGYNEQFF. The CDR3, as DNA: TGTGCCAGCAGCTTGGGACTAGCGGGAGGGTACAATGAGCAGTTCTTC.